This TCR beta chain was observed in a study of CD8+CD57+ T cells in acquired aplastic anemia. Study-level information: On average, sorted CD4+ and CD8+ cells gave 3 to 3.5 ug of DNA. Study results and limitations: Patients versus controls showed no significant CD8+ Simpson's diversity difference. Patients and controls had in common some 30 CD8+ CDR3 sequences.

As for this clonotype: Its specificity is not known.

Germline V CDR1 and CDR2: SGHTA, FQGNSA. This CDR3 region has 13 residues. Trimming took 5 bases from V and 0 from J, leaving 7 bases between them. It was genomic DNA that served as the template for profiling TCR beta VDJ and CDR3. TCRdb independently ran MiXCR on the reads; one entry per CDR3 protein. The repertoire holds some 180,000 distinct CDR3 sequences, with approximately 46% as singletons. What was sequenced was sorted CD4+, CD8+, or CD8+CD57+ T cells (not recorded which) from PBMCs. The origin of this receptor is a human donor in good health. The V gene is TRBV7-2, the J gene TRBJ1-1; D uncertain. CDR3 bases: TGTGCCAGCAGCCCTCGGATGAACACTGAAGCTTTCTTT. This encodes CASSPRMNTEAFF.